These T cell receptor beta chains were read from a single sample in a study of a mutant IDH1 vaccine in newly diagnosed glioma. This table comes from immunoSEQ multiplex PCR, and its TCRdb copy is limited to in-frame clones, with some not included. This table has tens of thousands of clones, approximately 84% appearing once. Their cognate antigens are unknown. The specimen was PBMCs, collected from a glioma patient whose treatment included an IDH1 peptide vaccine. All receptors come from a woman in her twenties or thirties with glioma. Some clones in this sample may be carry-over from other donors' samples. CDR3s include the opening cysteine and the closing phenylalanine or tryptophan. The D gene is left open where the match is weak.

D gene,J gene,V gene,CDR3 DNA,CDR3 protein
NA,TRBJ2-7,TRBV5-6,TGTGCCAGCAGCGCTAACAGGGTTAGCTACGAGCAGTACTTC,CASSANRVSYEQYF
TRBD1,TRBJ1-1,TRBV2,TGTGCCAGCAGATGGGACAGGAACACTGAAGCTTTCTTT,CASRWDRNTEAFF
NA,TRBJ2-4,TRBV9,TGTGCCAGCAGCGTAGAGGGGGCGGGAGGTCAAAACATTCAGTACTTC,CASSVEGAGGQNIQYF
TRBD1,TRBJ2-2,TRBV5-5,TGTGCCAGCAGCCCCGGGACAGGGGGGACCGGGGAGCTGTTTTTT,CASSPGTGGTGELFF
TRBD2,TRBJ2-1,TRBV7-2,TGTGCCAGCAGCTTTAGGGTCGGGGGGAATGAGCAGTTCTTC,CASSFRVGGNEQFF
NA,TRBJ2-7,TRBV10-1,TGCGCCAGCAGTGATAGTGGGGTTTACGAGCAGTACTTC,CASSDSGVYEQYF
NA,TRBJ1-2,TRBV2,TGTGCCAGCAGTGAAGATCAGGGTAATGGCTACACCTTC,CASSEDQGNGYTF
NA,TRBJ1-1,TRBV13,TGTGCCAGCAGCTTTTGGGACACCTTGACTGAAGCTTTCTTT,CASSFWDTLTEAFF
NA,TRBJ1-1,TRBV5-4,TGTGCCAGCAGCCCCGGGGGCAGGGAAGGAACTGAAGCTTTCTTT,CASSPGGREGTEAFF
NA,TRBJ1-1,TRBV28,TGTGCCAGCAGTTGGGACGCCAGTGAAGCTTTCTTT,CASSWDASEAFF
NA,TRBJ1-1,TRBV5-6,TGTGCCAGCAGCCCTTGGAGGGGGACTGAAGCTTTCTTT,CASSPWRGTEAFF
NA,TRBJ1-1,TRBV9,TGTGCCAGCAGCCCATACGGGGTCGTGACAGGGAACACTGAAGCTTTCTTT,CASSPYGVVTGNTEAFF
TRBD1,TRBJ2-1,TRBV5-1,TGCGCCAGCAGCGAACGGGGACAGAGCTCCTACAATGAGCAGTTCTTC,CASSERGQSSYNEQFF
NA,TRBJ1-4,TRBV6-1,TGTGCCAGTACCGGTTTATGGACCCTTAATGAAAAACTGTTTTTT,CASTGLWTLNEKLFF
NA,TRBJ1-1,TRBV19,TGTGCCAGTAGTATTACCGGGGGTGGTAACTCTGAAGCTTTCTTT,CASSITGGGNSEAFF